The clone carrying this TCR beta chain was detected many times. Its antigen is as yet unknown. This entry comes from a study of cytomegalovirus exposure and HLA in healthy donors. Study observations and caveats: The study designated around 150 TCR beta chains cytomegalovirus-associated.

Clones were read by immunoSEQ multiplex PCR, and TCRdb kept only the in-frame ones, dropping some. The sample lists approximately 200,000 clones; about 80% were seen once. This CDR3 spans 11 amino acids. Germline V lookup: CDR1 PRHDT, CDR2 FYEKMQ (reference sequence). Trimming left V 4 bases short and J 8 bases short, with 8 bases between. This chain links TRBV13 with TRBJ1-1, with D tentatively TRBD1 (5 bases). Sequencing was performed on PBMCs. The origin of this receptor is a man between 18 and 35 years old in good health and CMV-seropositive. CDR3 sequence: CASSSGEEAFF. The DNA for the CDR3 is TGTGCCAGCAGCTCGGGGGAAGAAGCTTTCTTT. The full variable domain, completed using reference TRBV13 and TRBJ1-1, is AAGVIQSPRHLIKEKRETATLKCYPIPRHDTVYWYQQGPGQDPQFLISFYEKMQSDKGSIPDRFSAQQFSDYHSELNMSSLELGDSALYFCASSSGEEAFFGQGTRLTVV.